The 28 T cell receptor beta chains listed next were all sequenced from one sample in a study of blood T cell repertoires in COVID-19. The protocol was immunoSEQ multiplex PCR, while the TCRdb copy is restricted to in-frame clones and leaves out a portion. The profile shows around 77,000 clones, approximately 90% of them singletons. The sample was peripheral blood. These receptors all stem from a woman aged 55-75 years with active COVID-19.

The rearrangement links TRBV4-1 to TRBJ2-3, with TRBD1 matching 7 bases. Germline CDR1 reads MGHRA; CDR2 reads YSYEKL. This CDR3 has 16 residues. Losses at the gene ends were 2 bases for V and 3 bases for J; bases not matched to a gene: 8. This CDR3 reads CASSQPGGWGTDTQYF. The CDR3 DNA follows: TGCGCCAGCAGCCAACCAGGGGGATGGGGAACAGATACGCAGTATTTT.

The chain has TRBV7-2 and TRBJ2-7, with TRBD2 matching over 11 bases. The ends lost 8 bases at V and 4 bases at J; junction bases unmatched: 13. CDR3 length: 16 residues. Germline V gene lookup returns CDR1 SGHTA and CDR2 FQGNSA. The CDR3 DNA reads as TGTGCCAGCGGACTGCAGGGACTAGCGGATCGATACGAGCAGTACTTC. Amino acids: CASGLQGLADRYEQYF.

This sequence joins TRBV5-6 and TRBJ2-1; possible D gene TRBD2, 6 bases. Trimming removed 3 bases from V and 9 bases from J, with 16 bases in between. CDR3 length: 14 residues. Germline values: CDR1 SGHDT, CDR2 YYEEEE. In nucleotides, the CDR3 is TGTGCCAGCAGCTGGAAAACCGTGGGGGGTGAGCAGTTCTTC. This gives the protein CASSWKTVGGEQFF.

Only one count was recorded for this clone. The gene calls are TRBV28 and TRBJ2-1, with 8 nucleotides matching TRBD2. The CDR3 has 16 residues. The V gene end was trimmed by 7 bases and the J gene end by 1 base; junction bases not matched to a gene: 9. Germline V gene sequence: CDR1 MDHEN, CDR2 SYDVKM. CDR3 region: CASIPFSGSSYNEQFF. The CDR3, as DNA: TGTGCCAGCATTCCGTTCAGCGGGAGTTCCTACAATGAGCAGTTCTTC.

This clone was seen once. This chain links TRBV4-2 with TRBJ2-1; a possible D gene is TRBD2 (6 bases). The CDR3 loop spans 18 amino acids. V lost 2 bases and J 7 bases, leaving 24 bases between the germline ends. From germline, CDR1 is LGHNA and CDR2 YNFKEQ. The CDR3 region is CASSQPRKLAVVRNEQFF. CDR3 bases: TGTGCCAGCAGCCAACCTCGCAAACTAGCCGTGGTGAGGAATGAGCAGTTCTTC.

This clone turned up a few times. The chain has TRBV19 and TRBJ2-1, with TRBD1 identical over 9 bases. J gave up 10 bases and V 5 bases, and 12 bases lay outside the gene matches. Germline V CDR1 and CDR2: LNHDA, SQIVND (reference sequence). The CDR3 is 15 residues long. CDR3 residues: CASSLGTGTPGEQFF. In DNA form, the CDR3 reads TGTGCCAGTAGTTTGGGGACAGGGACCCCAGGGGAGCAGTTCTTC.

V and J are TRBV11-3 and TRBJ2-2; 7 bases match TRBD1. After removal of 5 bases from V and 7 bases from J, the junction contained 4 bases not matched to a gene. CDR3 length: 13 residues. Germline values: CDR1 SGHNT, CDR2 YENEEA. The CDR3 coding sequence is TGTGCCAGCAGCCGACAGGGCGGCGGGGAGCTGTTTTTT. This gives the protein CASSRQGGGELFF. Complete variable domain (other parts from reference TRBV11-3 and TRBJ2-2): EAGVVQSPRYKIIEKKQPVAFWCNPISGHNTLYWYLQNLGQGPELLIRYENEEAVDDSQLPKDRFSAERLKGVDSTLKIQPAELGDSAVYLCASSRQGGGELFFGEGSRLTVL.

The genes are TRBV5-1 and TRBJ2-2; D possibly corresponds to TRBD2 (5 bases). The CDR3 totals 16 residues. V gave up 2 bases and J gave up 2 bases, with 13 bases separating them. CDR1 is SGHRS and CDR2 is YFSETQ in the germline V gene. This CDR3 is CASSLNTGGNTGELFF. The CDR3 DNA reads TGCGCCAGCAGCTTAAACACCGGAGGCAACACCGGGGAGCTGTTTTTT.

The chain is built from TRBV27 and TRBJ1-2; D remains ambiguous. The germline V gene has CDR1 MNHEY and CDR2 SMNVEV (reference sequence). V was trimmed by 1 base and J by 8 bases, leaving 11 bases between them. The CDR3 consists of 13 residues. CDR3 in DNA: TGTGCCAGCAGTTTATTCGGGTATGGAGGCTACACCTTC. Amino acids: CASSLFGYGGYTF.

The chain links TRBV28 to TRBJ2-1, with 12 bases identical to TRBD2. The CDR3 extends over 19 amino acids. Germline CDR1 and CDR2: MDHEN and SYDVKM. J was trimmed by 3 bases and V by 3 bases; bases with no gene match: 12. CDR3: CASSFRGLAGSFVYNEQFF. Here the CDR3 DNA reads TGTGCCAGCAGTTTTCGGGGACTAGCGGGTTCGTTCGTCTACAATGAGCAGTTCTTC.

The V and J genes are TRBV5-6 and TRBJ2-1; possible D gene TRBD2, 7 bases. Trimming removed 1 base from V and 5 bases from J, with 25 bases in between. CDR3 length equals 19 residues. Per the germline V gene, CDR1 is SGHDT and CDR2 is YYEEEE. This CDR3 reads CASSLFRRGAGRINNEQFF. CDR3 coding DNA: TGTGCCAGCAGCTTGTTTCGCCGGGGGGCGGGAAGGATAAACAATGAGCAGTTCTTC.

This chain connects TRBV7-9 to TRBJ2-2, with 7 bases identical to TRBD2. CDR3 length: 16 amino acids. CDR1 SEHNR and CDR2 FQNEAQ come from the germline V gene (reference sequence). The ends lost 5 bases at V and 2 bases at J; junction bases unmatched: 8. DNA of the CDR3: TGTGCCAGCAGCGATACGGGGGGATTTAACACCGGGGAGCTGTTTTTT. Protein product: CASSDTGGFNTGELFF.

V and J are TRBV5-1 and TRBJ2-5; 12 bases align to TRBD1. The germline CDR1 and CDR2 sequences are SGHRS and YFSETQ. J lost 5 bases, V lost 4 bases, and 9 bases had no gene match. This CDR3 contains 16 residues. The CDR3 sequence: CASSPGTGGRWETQYF. The DNA of the CDR3 is TGCGCCAGCAGCCCGGGGACAGGGGGCAGGTGGGAGACCCAGTACTTC.

This clone came up once. The V call is TRBV28, the J call TRBJ2-7; no clear D. With 6 bases removed from V and 4 bases from J, the gap between germline ends came to 16 bases. The CDR3 sequence is 14 residues long. Germline-derived CDR1 and CDR2 are MDHEN and SYDVKM. The CDR3 bases are TGTGCCAGCAGCCTCAGTTTCGTCACGTACGAGCAGTACTTC. Translating gives CASSLSFVTYEQYF. The whole variable domain, filled in from reference TRBV28 and TRBJ2-7, reads DVKVTQSSRYLVKRTGEKVFLECVQDMDHENMFWYRQDPGLGLRLIYFSYDVKMKEKGDIPEGYSVSREKKERFSLILESASTNQTSMYLCASSLSFVTYEQYFGPGTRLTVT.

This rearrangement joins TRBV12-3 or TRBV12-4 to TRBJ2-1; weak D call: TRBD2 (5 bases). The V and J ends lost 5 bases and 4 bases respectively, with 9 bases between them. The CDR3 totals 13 residues. The CDR3 region is CASSNEGYNEQFF. The CDR3 DNA reads TGTGCCAGCAGTAACGAGGGTTACAATGAGCAGTTCTTC.

The J gene is TRBJ2-3, the V gene TRBV5-1, with TRBD2 identical over 10 bases. The CDR3 sequence is 16 residues long. The germline V gene has CDR1 SGHRS and CDR2 YFSETQ. V gave up 0 bases and J gave up 4 bases; unmatched junction bases: 5. The CDR3 sequence is CASSLVLAGAADTQYF. The CDR3 bases are TGCGCCAGCAGCTTGGTTCTAGCGGGAGCGGCAGATACGCAGTATTTT. The whole variable domain, filled in from reference TRBV5-1 and TRBJ2-3, reads KAGVTQTPRYLIKTRGQQVTLSCSPISGHRSVSWYQQTPGQGLQFLFEYFSETQRNKGNFPGRFSGRQFSNSRSEMNVSTLELGDSALYLCASSLVLAGAADTQYFGPGTRLTVL.

V and J are TRBV28 and TRBJ2-3; 8 bases line up with TRBD2. The germline CDR1 and CDR2 sequences are MDHEN and SYDVKM. The CDR3 is 14 residues long. The trim removed 7 bases at V and 1 base at J, leaving 4 bases unmatched. The CDR3 sequence is CASIPTSGTDTQYF. The CDR3 DNA reads TGTGCCAGCATACCGACTAGCGGCACAGATACGCAGTATTTT.

The chain employs TRBV3-1 (or the pseudogene TRBV3-2) and TRBJ1-2; D perhaps matches TRBD1 (6 bases). Trimming cost V 2 bases and J 3 bases, with 19 bases left between them. CDR3 size: 17 residues. Germline lookup yields CDR1 LGHDT and CDR2 YNNKEL (reference sequence). The CDR3 region has the DNA TGTGCCAGCAGCCAATGGGGAGGGGGATCATTGGACTATGGCTACACCTTC. Residues: CASSQWGGGSLDYGYTF.

This chain uses TRBV5-1 with TRBJ1-1; D may be TRBD1 (5 bases). The CDR3 has 12 amino acids. Per the germline V gene, CDR1 is SGHRS and CDR2 is YFSETQ. V was pared by 4 bases and J by 7 bases, with 11 bases between. The CDR3 DNA follows: TGCGCCAGCAGCGGGGACGGGGGTGAAGCTTTCTTT. Residues: CASSGDGGEAFF.

The CDR3 loop reads CAWSGPGQGGTEAFF. Here the CDR3 DNA reads TGTGCCTGGAGTGGTCCGGGACAGGGGGGCACTGAAGCTTTCTTT. The rearrangement links TRBV30 to TRBJ1-1; TRBD1 aligns across 11 bases. V shed 1 base, J shed 4 bases, and the junction held 5 bases outside the gene matches. Germline V CDR1 and CDR2: GTSNPN, SVGIG (reference sequence). CDR3 length: 15 amino acids.

The chain carries TRBV4-1 and TRBJ2-3; TRBD2 matches 13 bases. The CDR3 runs 16 residues. With 0 bases clipped from V and 5 bases from J, the junction kept 2 bases outside the gene matches. Germline V gives CDR1 MGHRA, CDR2 YSYEKL. DNA of the CDR3: TGCGCCAGCAGCCAAGAGGGACTAGCGGGAAGAGATACGCAGTATTTT. Protein: CASSQEGLAGRDTQYF.

This chain uses TRBV11-2 with TRBJ2-1, with a possible D match to TRBD2 (6 bases). Germline V CDR1 and CDR2: SGHAT, FQNNGV. V was clipped by 5 bases and J by 5 bases, with 22 bases between them. This CDR3 is built from 17 residues. DNA for the CDR3: TGTGCCAGCAGCGGGGCGAGGGTGGGAGGAGGAAACAATGAGCAGTTCTTC. Its protein product is CASSGARVGGGNNEQFF.

Of note for this clone: Here the CDR3 omits its conserved ending phenylalanine or tryptophan, so a read error is the likely source. The gene calls are TRBV19 and TRBJ1-2; possibly TRBD1 for D (6 bases). The V and J ends lost 5 bases and 6 bases respectively, with 28 bases between them. This CDR3 comprises 18 residues. The germline gives CDR1 LNHDA, CDR2 SQIVND (reference sequence). This CDR3 reads CASSDKQGLGLAFNGYTL. CDR3 sequence (DNA): TGTGCCAGTAGTGACAAACAGGGCCTCGGCCTGGCCTTCAATGGCTACACCCTC.

The genes are TRBV2 and TRBJ1-1, with 8 positions matching TRBD1. CDR3 length equals 13 residues. Germline values: CDR1 SNHLY, CDR2 FYNNEI. V was pared by 6 bases and J by 6 bases, with 6 bases of the junction left unmatched. The CDR3 DNA follows: TGTGCCAGCAGAAACAGGGGGTCCCCTGAAGCTTTCTTT. Its protein product is CASRNRGSPEAFF.

This chain joins TRBV2 and TRBJ2-1; D unresolved. CDR3 length equals 12 residues. CDR1 and CDR2 from the germline V gene are SNHLY and FYNNEI. V lost 7 bases, J lost 0 bases, and 4 bases lay in between. The CDR3 loop is CASTLSYNEQFF. In nucleotides, the CDR3 is TGTGCCAGCACCCTCTCCTACAATGAGCAGTTCTTC. Together with reference TRBV2 and TRBJ2-1, the CDR3 gives the full variable domain: EPEVTQTPSHQVTQMGQEVILRCVPISNHLYFYWYRQILGQKVEFLVSFYNNEISEKSEIFDDQFSVERPDGSNFTLKIRSTKLEDSAMYFCASTLSYNEQFFGPGTRLTVL.

V is TRBV29-1 and J is TRBJ2-7; TRBD1 agrees at 10 bases. Germline trimming cut 6 bases from V and 5 bases from J; bases unmatched to any gene: 13. There are 15 residues in the CDR3. Germline-derived CDR1 and CDR2 are SQVTM and ANQGSEA. The CDR3 loop is CSVYVPGTGVDEQYF. DNA for the CDR3: TGCAGCGTGTACGTACCCGGGACAGGGGTCGACGAGCAGTACTTC.

This clone has only a few counts. The rearrangement uses TRBV5-1 and TRBJ1-2, with 7 nucleotides matching TRBD1. The J segment lost 8 bases and the V segment lost 4 bases, leaving 11 bases of the junction unmatched. The CDR3 spans 14 residues. Germline V gene lookup returns CDR1 SGHRS and CDR2 YFSETQ. CDR3 in amino acids: CASSPHSRGDGYTF. CDR3 nucleotide sequence: TGCGCCAGCAGCCCCCACAGCAGGGGGGACGGCTACACCTTC.

The chain has TRBV7-6 and TRBJ1-4, with 7 positions matching TRBD1. V trimming: 4 bases; J trimming: 8 bases; junction bases outside the gene matches: 10. The germline V gene encodes CDR1 SGHVS and CDR2 FNYEAQ. The CDR3 loop spans 15 amino acids. The CDR3 sequence: CASSSYGGGEEKLFF. For the CDR3, the DNA is TGTGCCAGCAGCTCTTACGGAGGGGGCGAGGAAAAACTGTTTTTT.